One and the same sample provided the 3 T cell receptor beta chains below, sequenced in a study of cytomegalovirus exposure and HLA in healthy donors. A multiplex PCR was run with 60 Vbeta primers and 13 Jbeta primers. Sequenced by immunoSEQ multiplex PCR; TCRdb stores in-frame clones only, minus some. The table includes roughly 120,000 clones, around 83% detected once. Sequencing input: PBMCs. The receptors here all came from a human donor in good health.

The V gene is TRBV28, the J gene TRBJ1-3; D is ambiguous. There are 15 residues in the CDR3. Looked up from germline, CDR1 is MDHEN and CDR2 is SYDVKM. The V end lost 2 bases, the J end lost 0 bases, and 8 bases lay between the germline ends. The CDR3 DNA sequence: TGTGCCAGCAGTTTACCGCGGCGCTCTGGAAACACCATATATTTT. Translation gives CASSLPRRSGNTIYF.

J is TRBJ2-7 and V is TRBV4-2; 9 positions match TRBD2. V was pared by 0 bases and J by 2 bases, with 5 bases of the junction left unmatched. Per the germline V gene, CDR1 is LGHNA and CDR2 is YNFKEQ. The CDR3 loop spans 16 amino acids. CDR3 region: CASSQEWAGGPYEQYF. Here the CDR3 DNA reads TGTGCCAGCAGCCAAGAGTGGGCGGGGGGGCCCTACGAGCAGTACTTC.

In DNA form, the CDR3 reads TGTGCCAGCAGATTAGGGGAAACCTACGAGCAGTACTTC. The encoded protein is CASRLGETYEQYF. The rearrangement links TRBV5-5 to TRBJ2-7, with D perhaps TRBD1 (5 bases). The ends were cut back, 5 bases at V and 2 bases at J, with 11 bases in the middle. In germline, CDR1 is SGHKS, CDR2 YYEKEE (reference sequence). The CDR3 has 13 residues.